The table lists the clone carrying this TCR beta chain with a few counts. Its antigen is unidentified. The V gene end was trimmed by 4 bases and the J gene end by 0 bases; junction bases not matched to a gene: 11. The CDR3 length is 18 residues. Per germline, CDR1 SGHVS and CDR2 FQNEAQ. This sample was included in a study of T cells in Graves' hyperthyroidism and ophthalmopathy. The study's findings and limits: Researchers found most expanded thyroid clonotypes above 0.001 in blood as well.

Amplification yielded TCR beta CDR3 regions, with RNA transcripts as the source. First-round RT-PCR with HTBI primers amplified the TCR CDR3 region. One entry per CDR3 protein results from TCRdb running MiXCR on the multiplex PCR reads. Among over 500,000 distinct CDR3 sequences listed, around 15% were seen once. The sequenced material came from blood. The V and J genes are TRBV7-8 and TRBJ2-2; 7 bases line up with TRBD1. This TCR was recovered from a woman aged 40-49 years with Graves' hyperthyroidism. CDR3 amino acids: CASSSRLGTDTNTGELFF. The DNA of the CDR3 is TGTGCCAGCAGCTCGCGACTTGGGACAGATACGAACACCGGGGAGCTGTTTTTT.